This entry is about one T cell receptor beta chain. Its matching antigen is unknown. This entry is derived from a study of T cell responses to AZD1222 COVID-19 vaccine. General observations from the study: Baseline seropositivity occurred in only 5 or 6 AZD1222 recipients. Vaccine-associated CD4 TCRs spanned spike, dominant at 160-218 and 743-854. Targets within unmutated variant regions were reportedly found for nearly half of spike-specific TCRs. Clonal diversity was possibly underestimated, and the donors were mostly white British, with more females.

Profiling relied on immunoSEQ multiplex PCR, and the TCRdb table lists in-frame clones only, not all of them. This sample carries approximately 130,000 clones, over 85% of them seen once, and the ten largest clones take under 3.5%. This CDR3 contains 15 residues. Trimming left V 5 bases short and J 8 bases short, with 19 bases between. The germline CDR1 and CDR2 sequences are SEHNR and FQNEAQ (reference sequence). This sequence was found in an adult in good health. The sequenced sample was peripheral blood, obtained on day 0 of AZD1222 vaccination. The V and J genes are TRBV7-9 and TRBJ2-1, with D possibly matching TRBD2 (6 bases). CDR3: CASSLRDSEPDEQFF. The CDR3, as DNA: TGTGCCAGCAGCCTCCGGGACTCCGAGCCAGATGAGCAGTTCTTC.